The rows below give T cell receptor beta chains drawn from one sample of a study of cytomegalovirus exposure and HLA in healthy donors. Some clones are missing from TCRdb's copy, which holds only in-frame ones; the method was immunoSEQ multiplex PCR. This repertoire includes approximately 140,000 clones. What was sequenced was PBMCs. The receptor source for this set is a woman between 18 and 30 years old in good health and CMV-seronegative. The conserved cysteine and the conserved F or W are not part of the CDR3 here. D genes are given only for firm matches.

j_gene: TRBJ1-2
d_gene: TRBD1
v_gene: TRBV13
CDR3aa: ASSPAGTANYGYT

j_gene: TRBJ2-1
d_gene: TRBD2
v_gene: TRBV6-4
CDR3aa: ASSAGTNNEQF

j_gene: TRBJ2-2
d_gene: -
v_gene: TRBV11-3
CDR3aa: ASSLLGGPYTGELF

j_gene: TRBJ1-1
d_gene: -
v_gene: TRBV11-2
CDR3aa: ASSSAHQGSTEAF

j_gene: TRBJ1-1
d_gene: TRBD1
v_gene: TRBV5-4
CDR3aa: ASSRDRGREAF

j_gene: TRBJ1-1
d_gene: TRBD1
v_gene: TRBV7-2
CDR3aa: ASSIGQGEAF

j_gene: TRBJ1-4
d_gene: -
v_gene: TRBV15
CDR3aa: ATSRESLDNEKLF

j_gene: TRBJ1-4
d_gene: -
v_gene: TRBV6-5
CDR3aa: ASSDPGFNEKLF

j_gene: TRBJ1-2
d_gene: -
v_gene: TRBV7-2
CDR3aa: ASSASLPWANYGYT

j_gene: TRBJ1-1
d_gene: -
v_gene: TRBV6-1
CDR3aa: ASTLALSTEAF

j_gene: TRBJ2-3
d_gene: TRBD2
v_gene: TRBV5-6
CDR3aa: ASSTGLEEATQY

j_gene: TRBJ1-1
d_gene: -
v_gene: TRBV20-1
CDR3aa: SAFLSQRAF

j_gene: TRBJ2-1
d_gene: TRBD1
v_gene: TRBV5-4
CDR3aa: ASSESGTGYNEQF

j_gene: TRBJ1-2
d_gene: TRBD1
v_gene: TRBV5-3
CDR3aa: ARSLVWDRGPLNYGYT